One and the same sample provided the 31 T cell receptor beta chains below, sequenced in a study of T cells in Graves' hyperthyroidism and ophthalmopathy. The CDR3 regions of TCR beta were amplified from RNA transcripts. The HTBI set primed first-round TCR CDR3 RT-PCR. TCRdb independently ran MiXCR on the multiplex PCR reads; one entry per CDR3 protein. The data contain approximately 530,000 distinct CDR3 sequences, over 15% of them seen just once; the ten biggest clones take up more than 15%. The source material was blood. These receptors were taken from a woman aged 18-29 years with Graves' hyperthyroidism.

The CDR3 nucleotides are TGTGCCAGCAGCGTAGCGGCAGGGCCCCCCTACGAGCAGTACTTC. Its translation: CASSVAAGPPYEQYF. The rearrangement links TRBV9 to TRBJ2-7; maybe TRBD1 (5 bases). In germline, CDR1 is SGDLS, CDR2 YYNGEE. The V gene lost 0 bases and the J gene lost 2 bases, with 12 bases spanning the gap. The CDR3 totals 15 residues.

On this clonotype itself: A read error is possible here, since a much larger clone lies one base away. DNA of the CDR3: TGTGCCAGCTCAAGTGGAGAGTCCAACGAGCAGTACTTC. It is translated as CASSSGESNEQYF. V gene TRBV18 combines with J gene TRBJ2-7; D gene ambiguous. Germline V gives CDR1 KGHSH, CDR2 LQKENI. V lost 5 bases and J lost 5, with 13 bases in between. The CDR3 has 13 residues.

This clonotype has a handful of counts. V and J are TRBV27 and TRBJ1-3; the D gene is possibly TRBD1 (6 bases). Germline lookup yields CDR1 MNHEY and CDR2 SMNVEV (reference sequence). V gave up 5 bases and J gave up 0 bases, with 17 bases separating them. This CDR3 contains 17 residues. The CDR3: CASSPSWGPFSGNTIYF. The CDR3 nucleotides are TGTGCCAGCAGTCCCTCCTGGGGGCCTTTCTCTGGAAACACCATATATTTT.

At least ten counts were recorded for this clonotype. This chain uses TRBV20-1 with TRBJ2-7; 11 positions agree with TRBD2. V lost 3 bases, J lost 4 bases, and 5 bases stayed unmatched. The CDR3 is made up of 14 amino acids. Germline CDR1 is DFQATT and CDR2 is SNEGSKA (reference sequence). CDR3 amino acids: CSASPSGRPYEQYF. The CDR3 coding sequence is TGCAGTGCTAGCCCTAGCGGGAGGCCATACGAGCAGTACTTC.

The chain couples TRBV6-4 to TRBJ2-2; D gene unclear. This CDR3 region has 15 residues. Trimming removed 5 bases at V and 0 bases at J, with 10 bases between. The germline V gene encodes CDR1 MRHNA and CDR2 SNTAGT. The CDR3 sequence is CASSNHGSNTGELFF. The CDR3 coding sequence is TGTGCCAGCAGTAACCACGGGTCGAACACCGGGGAGCTGTTTTTT.

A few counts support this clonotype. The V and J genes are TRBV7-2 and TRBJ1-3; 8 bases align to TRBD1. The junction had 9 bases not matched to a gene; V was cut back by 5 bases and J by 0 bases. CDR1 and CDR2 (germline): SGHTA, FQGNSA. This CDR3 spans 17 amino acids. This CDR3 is CASSGPGQGSSGNTIYF. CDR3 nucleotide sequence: TGTGCCAGCAGCGGACCCGGACAGGGCAGCTCTGGAAACACCATATATTTT. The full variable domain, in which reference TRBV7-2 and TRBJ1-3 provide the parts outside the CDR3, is GAGVSQSPSNKVTEKGKDVELRCDPISGHTALYWYRQSLGQGLEFLIYFQGNSAPDKSGLPSDRFSAERTGGSVSTLTIQRTQQEDSAVYLCASSGPGQGSSGNTIYFGEGSWLTVV.

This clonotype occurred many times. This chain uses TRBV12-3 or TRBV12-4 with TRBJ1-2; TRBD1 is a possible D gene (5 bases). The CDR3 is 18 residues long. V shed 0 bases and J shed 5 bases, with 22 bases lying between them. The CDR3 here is CASSLARGREGSGYGYTF. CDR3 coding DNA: TGTGCCAGCAGTTTAGCGCGGGGCAGGGAAGGATCGGGATATGGCTACACCTTC.

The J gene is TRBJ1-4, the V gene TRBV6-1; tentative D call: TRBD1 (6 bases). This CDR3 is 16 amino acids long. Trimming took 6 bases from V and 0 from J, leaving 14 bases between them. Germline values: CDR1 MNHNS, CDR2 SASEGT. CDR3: CASSARDTATNEKLFF. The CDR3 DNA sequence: TGTGCCAGCAGCGCCCGGGACACCGCAACTAATGAAAAACTGTTTTTT.

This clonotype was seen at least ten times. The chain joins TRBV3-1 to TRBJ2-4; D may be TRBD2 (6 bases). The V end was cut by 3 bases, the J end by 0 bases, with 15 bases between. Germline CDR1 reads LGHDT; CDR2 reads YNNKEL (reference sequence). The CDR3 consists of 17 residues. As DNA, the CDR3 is TGTGCCAGCAGCCACGGAGGGATCAGCGTAGCCAAAAACATTCAGTACTTC. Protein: CASSHGGISVAKNIQYF.

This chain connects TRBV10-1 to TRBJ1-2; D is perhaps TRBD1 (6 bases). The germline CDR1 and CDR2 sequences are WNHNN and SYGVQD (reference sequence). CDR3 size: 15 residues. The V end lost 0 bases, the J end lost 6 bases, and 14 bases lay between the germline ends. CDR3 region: CASSESRFPGDGYTF. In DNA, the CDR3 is TGCGCCAGCAGTGAGTCGAGATTCCCAGGGGATGGCTACACCTTC.

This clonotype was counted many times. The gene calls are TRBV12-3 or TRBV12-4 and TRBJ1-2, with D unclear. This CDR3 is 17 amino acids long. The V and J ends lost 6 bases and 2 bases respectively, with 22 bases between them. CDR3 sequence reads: CASSTPRFGKRNYGYTF. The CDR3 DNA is TGTGCCAGCAGCACCCCCCGTTTTGGGAAGAGGAACTATGGCTACACCTTC.

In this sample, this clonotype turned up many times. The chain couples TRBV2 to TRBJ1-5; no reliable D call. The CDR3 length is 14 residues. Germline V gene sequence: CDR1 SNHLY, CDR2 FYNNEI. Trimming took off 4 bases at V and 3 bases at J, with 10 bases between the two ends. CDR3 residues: CASSARRTNQPQHF. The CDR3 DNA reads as TGTGCCAGCAGTGCGCGGAGGACCAATCAGCCCCAGCATTTT.

DNA of the CDR3: TGTGCCAGCAGCTTATACGGCAGTCAAGAGACCCAGTACTTC. Translating gives CASSLYGSQETQYF. The genes are TRBV7-2 and TRBJ2-5; D is ambiguous. Germline values: CDR1 SGHTA, CDR2 FQGNSA. The CDR3 has 14 amino acids. V dropped 2 bases and J dropped 2 bases, with 9 bases sitting between them. The full variable domain, with the rest looked up from reference TRBV7-2 and TRBJ2-5, is GAGVSQSPSNKVTEKGKDVELRCDPISGHTALYWYRQSLGQGLEFLIYFQGNSAPDKSGLPSDRFSAERTGGSVSTLTIQRTQQEDSAVYLCASSLYGSQETQYFGPGTRLLVL.

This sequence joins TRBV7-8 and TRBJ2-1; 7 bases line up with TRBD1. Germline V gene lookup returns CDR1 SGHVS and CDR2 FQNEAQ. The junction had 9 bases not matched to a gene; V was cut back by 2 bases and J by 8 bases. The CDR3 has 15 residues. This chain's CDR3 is CASSLLETGIYEQFF. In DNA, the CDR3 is TGTGCCAGCAGCTTATTGGAGACAGGGATTTATGAGCAGTTCTTC. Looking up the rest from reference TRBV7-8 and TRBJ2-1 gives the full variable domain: GAGVSQSPRYKVAKRGQDVALRCDPISGHVSLFWYQQALGQGPEFLTYFQNEAQLDKSGLPSDRFFAERPEGSVSTLKIQRTQQEDSAVYLCASSLLETGIYEQFFGPGTRLTVL.

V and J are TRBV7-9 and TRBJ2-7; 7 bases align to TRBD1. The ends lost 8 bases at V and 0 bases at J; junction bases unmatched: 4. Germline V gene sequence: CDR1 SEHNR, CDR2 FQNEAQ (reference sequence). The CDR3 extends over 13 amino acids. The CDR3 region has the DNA TGTGCCAGCTTATCAGGGGGCTCCTACGAGCAGTACTTC. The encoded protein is CASLSGGSYEQYF.

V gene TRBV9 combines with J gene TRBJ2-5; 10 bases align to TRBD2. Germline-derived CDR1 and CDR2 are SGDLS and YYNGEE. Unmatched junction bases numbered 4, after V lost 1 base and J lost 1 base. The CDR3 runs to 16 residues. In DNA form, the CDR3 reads TGTGCCAGCAGCGTATCGCTAGCGGGAGCCCAAGAGACCCAGTACTTC. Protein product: CASSVSLAGAQETQYF.

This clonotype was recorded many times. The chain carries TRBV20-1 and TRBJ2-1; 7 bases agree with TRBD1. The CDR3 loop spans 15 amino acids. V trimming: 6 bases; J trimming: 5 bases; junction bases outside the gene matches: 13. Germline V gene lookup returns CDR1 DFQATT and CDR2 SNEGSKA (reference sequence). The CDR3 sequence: CSARPNRGWDNEQFF. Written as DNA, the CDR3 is TGCAGTGCACGCCCCAACAGGGGATGGGACAATGAGCAGTTCTTC.

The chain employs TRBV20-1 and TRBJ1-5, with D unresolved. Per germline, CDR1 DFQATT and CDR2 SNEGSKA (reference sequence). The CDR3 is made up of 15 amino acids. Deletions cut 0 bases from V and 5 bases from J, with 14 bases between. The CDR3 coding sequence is TGCAGTGCTAGAGAAGGAGGCTACGGGGATCAGCCCCAGCATTTT. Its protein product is CSAREGGYGDQPQHF.

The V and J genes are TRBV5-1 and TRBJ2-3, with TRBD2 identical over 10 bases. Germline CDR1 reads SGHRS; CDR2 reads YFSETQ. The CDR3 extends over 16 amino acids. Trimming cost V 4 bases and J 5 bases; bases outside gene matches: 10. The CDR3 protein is CASSLTAGGLGDTQYF. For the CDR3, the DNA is TGCGCCAGCAGCCTGACAGCGGGAGGGCTTGGAGATACGCAGTATTTT.

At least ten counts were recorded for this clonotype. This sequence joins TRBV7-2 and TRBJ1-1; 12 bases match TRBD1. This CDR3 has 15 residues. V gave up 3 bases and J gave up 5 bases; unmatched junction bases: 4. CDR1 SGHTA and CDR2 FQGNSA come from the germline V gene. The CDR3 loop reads CASSLGQGARTEAFF. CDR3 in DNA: TGTGCCAGCAGCTTGGGACAGGGGGCGCGGACTGAAGCTTTCTTT.

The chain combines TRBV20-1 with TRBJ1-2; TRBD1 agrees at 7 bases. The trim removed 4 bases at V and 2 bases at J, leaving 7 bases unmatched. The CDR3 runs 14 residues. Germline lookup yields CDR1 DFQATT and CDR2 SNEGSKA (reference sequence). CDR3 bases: TGCAGTGCTACCTTACAGGGGCGCAACTATGGCTACACCTTC. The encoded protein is CSATLQGRNYGYTF.

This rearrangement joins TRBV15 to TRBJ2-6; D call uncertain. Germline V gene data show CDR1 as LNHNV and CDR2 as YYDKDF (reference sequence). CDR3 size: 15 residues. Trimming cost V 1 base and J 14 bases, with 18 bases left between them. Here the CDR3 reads CATSRALVEDFFLTF. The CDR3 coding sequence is TGTGCCACCAGCAGAGCGTTAGTCGAGGATTTCTTCCTGACTTTC.

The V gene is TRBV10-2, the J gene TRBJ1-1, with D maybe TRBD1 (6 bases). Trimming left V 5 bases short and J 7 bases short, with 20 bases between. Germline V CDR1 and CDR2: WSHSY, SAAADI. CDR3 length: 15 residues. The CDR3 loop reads CASSPPGQKFHEAFF. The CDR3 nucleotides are TGCGCCAGCAGTCCACCCGGACAGAAATTTCATGAAGCTTTCTTT.

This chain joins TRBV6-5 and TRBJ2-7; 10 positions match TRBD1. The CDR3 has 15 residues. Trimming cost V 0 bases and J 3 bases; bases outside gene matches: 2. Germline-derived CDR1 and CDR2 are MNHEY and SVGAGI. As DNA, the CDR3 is TGTGCCAGCAGTTACTCCGGGACAGGGGACTACGAGCAGTACTTC. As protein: CASSYSGTGDYEQYF.

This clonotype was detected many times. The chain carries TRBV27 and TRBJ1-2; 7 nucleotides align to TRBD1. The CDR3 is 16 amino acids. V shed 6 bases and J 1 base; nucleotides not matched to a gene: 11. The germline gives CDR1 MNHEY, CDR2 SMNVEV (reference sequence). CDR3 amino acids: CASSRGPGTVNYGYTF. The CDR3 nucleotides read TGTGCCAGCAGCCGTGGTCCCGGGACAGTTAACTATGGCTACACCTTC.

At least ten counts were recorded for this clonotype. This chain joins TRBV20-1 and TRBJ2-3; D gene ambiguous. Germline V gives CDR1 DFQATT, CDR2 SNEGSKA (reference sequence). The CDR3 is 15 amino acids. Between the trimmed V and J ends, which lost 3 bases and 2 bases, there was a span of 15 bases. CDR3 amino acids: CSASPEWQITDTQYF. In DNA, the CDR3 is TGCAGTGCTAGCCCCGAGTGGCAAATCACAGATACGCAGTATTTT.

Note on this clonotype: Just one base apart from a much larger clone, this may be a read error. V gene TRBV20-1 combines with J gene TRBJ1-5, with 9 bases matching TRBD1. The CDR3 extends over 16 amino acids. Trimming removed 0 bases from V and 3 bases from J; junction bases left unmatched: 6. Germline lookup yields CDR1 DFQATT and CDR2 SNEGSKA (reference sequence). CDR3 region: CSARDLDRGDNQPQHF. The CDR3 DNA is TGCAGTGCTAGAGATCTGGACAGGGGCGACAATCAGCCCCAGCATTTT.

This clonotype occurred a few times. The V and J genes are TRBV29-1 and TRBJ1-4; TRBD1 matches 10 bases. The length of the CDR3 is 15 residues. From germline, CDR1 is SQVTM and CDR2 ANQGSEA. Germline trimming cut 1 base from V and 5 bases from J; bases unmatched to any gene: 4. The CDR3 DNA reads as TGCAGCGTTGAAGGGAGGGGACAGGGGAATGAAAAACTGTTTTTT. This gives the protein CSVEGRGQGNEKLFF.

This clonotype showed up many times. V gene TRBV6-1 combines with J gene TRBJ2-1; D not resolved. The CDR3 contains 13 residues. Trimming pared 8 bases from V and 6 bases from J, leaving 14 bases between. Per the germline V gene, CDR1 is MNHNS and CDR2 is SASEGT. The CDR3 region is CASSPLASNEQFF. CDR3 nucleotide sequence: TGTGCCAGCTCACCCCTCGCGTCCAATGAGCAGTTCTTC.

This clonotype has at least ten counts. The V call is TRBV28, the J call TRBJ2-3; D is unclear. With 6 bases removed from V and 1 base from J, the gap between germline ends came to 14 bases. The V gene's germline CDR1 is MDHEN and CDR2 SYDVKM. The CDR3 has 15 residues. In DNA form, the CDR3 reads TGTGCCAGCAGCCAAACCCCGCAGGGCACAGATACGCAGTATTTT. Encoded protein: CASSQTPQGTDTQYF.

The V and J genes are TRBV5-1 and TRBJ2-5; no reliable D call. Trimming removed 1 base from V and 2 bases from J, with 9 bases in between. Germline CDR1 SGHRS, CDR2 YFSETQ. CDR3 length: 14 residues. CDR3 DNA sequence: TGCGCCAGCAGCTTGTTCGTGGGGCAAGAGACCCAGTACTTC. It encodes CASSLFVGQETQYF. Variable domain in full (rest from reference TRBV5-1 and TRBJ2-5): KAGVTQTPRYLIKTRGQQVTLSCSPISGHRSVSWYQQTPGQGLQFLFEYFSETQRNKGNFPGRFSGRQFSNSRSEMNVSTLELGDSALYLCASSLFVGQETQYFGPGTRLLVL.